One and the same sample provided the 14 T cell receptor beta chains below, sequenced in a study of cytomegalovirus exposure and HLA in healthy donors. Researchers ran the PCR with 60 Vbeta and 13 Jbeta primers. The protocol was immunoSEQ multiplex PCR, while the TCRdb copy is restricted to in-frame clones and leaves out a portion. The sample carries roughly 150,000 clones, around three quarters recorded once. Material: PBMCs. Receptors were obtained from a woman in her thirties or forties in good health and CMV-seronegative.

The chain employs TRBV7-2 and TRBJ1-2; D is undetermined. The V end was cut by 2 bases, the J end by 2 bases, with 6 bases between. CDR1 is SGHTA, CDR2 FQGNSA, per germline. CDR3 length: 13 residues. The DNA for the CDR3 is TGTGCCAGCAGCTTAACTGCCAACTATGGCTACACCTTC. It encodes CASSLTANYGYTF.

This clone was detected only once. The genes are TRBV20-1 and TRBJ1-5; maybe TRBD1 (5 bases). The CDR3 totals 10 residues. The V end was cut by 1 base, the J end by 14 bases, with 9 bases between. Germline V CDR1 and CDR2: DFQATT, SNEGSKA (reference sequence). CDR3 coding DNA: TGCAGTGCTAGAGCCGGAGGGGAGCATTTT. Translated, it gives CSARAGGEHF.

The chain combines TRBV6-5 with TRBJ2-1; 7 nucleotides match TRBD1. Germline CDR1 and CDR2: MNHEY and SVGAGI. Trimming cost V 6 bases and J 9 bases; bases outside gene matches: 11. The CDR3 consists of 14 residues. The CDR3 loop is CASSDRERQSEQFF. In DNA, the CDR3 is TGTGCCAGCAGCGACAGGGAACGTCAATCTGAGCAGTTCTTC.

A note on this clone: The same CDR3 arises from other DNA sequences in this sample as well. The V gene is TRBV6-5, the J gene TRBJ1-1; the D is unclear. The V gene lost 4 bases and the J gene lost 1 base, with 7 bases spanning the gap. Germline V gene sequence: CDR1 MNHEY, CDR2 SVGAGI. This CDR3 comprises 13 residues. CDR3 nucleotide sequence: TGTGCCAGCAGTTCCCCAGGGAACACTGAAGCTTTCTTT. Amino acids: CASSSPGNTEAFF.

The CDR3 here is CASGTSGMGGETQYF. In DNA, the CDR3 is TGTGCCAGCGGGACTAGCGGGATGGGCGGGGAGACCCAGTACTTC. The chain has TRBV2 and TRBJ2-5; the match to TRBD2 covers 13 bases. The junction had 8 bases not matched to a gene; V was cut back by 8 bases and J by 5 bases. Germline assignment: CDR1 SNHLY and CDR2 FYNNEI. This CDR3 contains 15 residues. Full variable domain (outside the CDR3, taken from reference TRBV2 and TRBJ2-5): EPEVTQTPSHQVTQMGQEVILRCVPISNHLYFYWYRQILGQKVEFLVSFYNNEISEKSEIFDDQFSVERPDGSNFTLKIRSTKLEDSAMYFCASGTSGMGGETQYFGPGTRLLVL.

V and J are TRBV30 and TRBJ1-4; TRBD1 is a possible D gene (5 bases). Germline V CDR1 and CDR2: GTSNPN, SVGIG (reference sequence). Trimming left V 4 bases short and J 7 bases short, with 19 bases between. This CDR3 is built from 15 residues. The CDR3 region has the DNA TGTGCCTGGACTACGGGCGGGGGTTTCGCTGAAAAACTGTTTTTT. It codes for CAWTTGGGFAEKLFF.

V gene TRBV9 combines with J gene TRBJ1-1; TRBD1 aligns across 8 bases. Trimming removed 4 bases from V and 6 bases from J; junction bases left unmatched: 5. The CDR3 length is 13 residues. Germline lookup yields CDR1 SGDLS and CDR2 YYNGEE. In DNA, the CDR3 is TGTGCCAGCAGCCCGGGACAGGACGCTGAAGCTTTCTTT. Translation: CASSPGQDAEAFF.

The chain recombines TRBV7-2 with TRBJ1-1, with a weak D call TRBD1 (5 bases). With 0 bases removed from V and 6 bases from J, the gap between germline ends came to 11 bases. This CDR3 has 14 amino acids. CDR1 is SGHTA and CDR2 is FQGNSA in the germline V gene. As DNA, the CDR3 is TGTGCCAGCAGCTTAGCGCGCGGGGCACCTGAAGCTTTCTTT. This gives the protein CASSLARGAPEAFF.

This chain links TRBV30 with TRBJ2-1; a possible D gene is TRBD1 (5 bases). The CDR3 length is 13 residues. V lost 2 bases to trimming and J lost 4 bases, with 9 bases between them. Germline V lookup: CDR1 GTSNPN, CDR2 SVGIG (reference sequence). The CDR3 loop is CAWSPTGYNEQFF. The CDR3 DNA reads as TGTGCCTGGAGTCCCACAGGTTACAATGAGCAGTTCTTC.

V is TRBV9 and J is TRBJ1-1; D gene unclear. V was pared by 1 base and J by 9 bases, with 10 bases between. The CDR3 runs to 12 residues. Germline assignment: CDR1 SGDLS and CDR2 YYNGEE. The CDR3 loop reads CASSVPGGKAFF. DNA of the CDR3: TGTGCCAGCAGCGTACCCGGAGGAAAAGCTTTCTTT.

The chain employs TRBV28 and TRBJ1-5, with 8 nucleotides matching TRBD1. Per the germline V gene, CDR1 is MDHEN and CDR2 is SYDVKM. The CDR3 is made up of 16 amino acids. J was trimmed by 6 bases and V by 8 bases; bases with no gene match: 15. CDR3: CASGLGGQGAFQPQHF. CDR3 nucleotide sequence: TGTGCCAGCGGACTCGGGGGGCAGGGGGCCTTTCAGCCCCAGCATTTT.

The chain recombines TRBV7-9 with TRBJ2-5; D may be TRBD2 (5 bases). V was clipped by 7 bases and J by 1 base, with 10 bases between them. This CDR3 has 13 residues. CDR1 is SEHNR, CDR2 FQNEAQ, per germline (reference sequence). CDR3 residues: CASTPGLQETQYF. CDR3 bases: TGTGCCAGCACCCCTGGACTCCAAGAGACCCAGTACTTC.

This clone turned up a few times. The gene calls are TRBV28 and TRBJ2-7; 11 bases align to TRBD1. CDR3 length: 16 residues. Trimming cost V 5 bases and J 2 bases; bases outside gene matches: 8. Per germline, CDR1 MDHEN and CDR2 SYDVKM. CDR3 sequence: CASSVVGQGAPYEQYF. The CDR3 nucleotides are TGTGCCAGCAGTGTCGTTGGACAGGGGGCCCCCTACGAGCAGTACTTC.

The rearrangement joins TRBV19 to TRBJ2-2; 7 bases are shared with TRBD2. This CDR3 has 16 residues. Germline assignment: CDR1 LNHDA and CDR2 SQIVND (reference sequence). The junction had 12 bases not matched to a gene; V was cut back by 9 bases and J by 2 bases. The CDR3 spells CASKPSSGANTGELFF. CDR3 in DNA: TGTGCCAGCAAGCCTTCTAGCGGAGCTAACACCGGGGAGCTGTTTTTT.